A single TCR beta chain is shown here with its context. One junction end disagrees with the germline gene, perhaps due to a read error. This entry belongs to a study of T cells in Graves' hyperthyroidism and ophthalmopathy. This CDR3 comprises 16 residues. Germline V CDR1 and CDR2: LNHDA, SQIVND (reference sequence). Investigators excluded patients with uncontrolled infection, other autoimmune disease, pregnancy or lactation. Clinical symptoms, serum thyroxine and TRAb, thyroid ultrasound and orbital computed tomography were used for the diagnoses. What was amplified from RNA transcripts were TCR beta CDR3 regions. The study used the HTBI primer set for a first-round RT-PCR of the TCR CDR3. TCRdb reprocessed the multiplex PCR reads with MiXCR, giving one entry per CDR3 protein. The sample contains 600,000 or so distinct CDR3 sequences, 15% to 20% of which appear only once.

The source of this sequence is a woman in her twenties or thirties with Graves' hyperthyroidism. This chain links TRBV19 with TRBJ2-3; 9 bases align to TRBD2. Material for sequencing was blood. The CDR3 reads CACSPLSGSKTDTQYF. CDR3 in DNA: TGTGCCTGTAGTCCCCTTAGCGGGAGCAAGACAGATACGCAGTATTTT.